The TCR beta chain described here comes from a study of vaccination effects on CD4 cells after COVID-19. Broader study findings: Clones that were induced by infection or by vaccine showed marked contraction late after vaccination.

Points on this clone: The antigen remains unidentified.

Profiled with immunoSEQ multiplex PCR; TCRdb holds only in-frame clones, not every one. The sample records tens of thousands of clones, 73% being singletons. The CDR3 runs to 16 residues. Trimming pared 4 bases from V and 2 bases from J, leaving 17 bases between. The germline CDR1 and CDR2 sequences are LGHDT and YNNKEL (reference sequence). With the ViraFEST assay, the study expanded antigen-specific CD4+ T cells using viral peptide pools, then sequenced them. Culture proceeded for 9 to 11 days, and CD4+ T cells were then isolated. Two-dose BNT162b2 or mRNA-1273 vaccination was given to participants.

The TCR comes from a human donor who received a COVID-19 vaccine. The chain recombines TRBV3-1 (or the pseudogene TRBV3-2) with TRBJ1-2; D gene ambiguous. The sample was CD4+ T cells from PBMCs cultured with SARS-CoV-2 spike peptides, taken after COVID-19 vaccination. The CDR3 region is CASSRLNRPPNYGYTF. CDR3 nucleotides: TGTGCCAGCAGCCGCTTAAACAGACCGCCCAACTATGGCTACACCTTC.